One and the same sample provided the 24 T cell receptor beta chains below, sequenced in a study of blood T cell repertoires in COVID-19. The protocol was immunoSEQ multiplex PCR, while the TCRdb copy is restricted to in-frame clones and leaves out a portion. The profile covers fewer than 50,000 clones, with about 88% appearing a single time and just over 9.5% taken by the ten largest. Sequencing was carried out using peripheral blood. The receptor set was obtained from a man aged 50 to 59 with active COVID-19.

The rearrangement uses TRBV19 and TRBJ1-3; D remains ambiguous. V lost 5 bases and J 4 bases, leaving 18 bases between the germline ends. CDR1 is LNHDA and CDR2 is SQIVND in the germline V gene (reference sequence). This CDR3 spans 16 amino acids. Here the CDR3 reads CASSAVSVSSGNTIYF. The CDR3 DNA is TGTGCCAGTAGTGCAGTAAGCGTGTCGAGCGGAAACACCATATATTTT. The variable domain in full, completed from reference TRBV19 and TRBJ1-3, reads DGGITQSPKYLFRKEGQNVTLSCEQNLNHDAMYWYRQDPGQGLRLIYYSQIVNDFQKGDIAEGYSVSREKKESFPLTVTSAQKNPTAFYLCASSAVSVSSGNTIYFGEGSWLTVV.

Written as DNA, the CDR3 is TGTGCCAGCAGTCGGACAGGGGGGGATAGTTCACCCCTCCACTTT. Its protein product is CASSRTGGDSSPLHF. The chain carries TRBV6-5 and TRBJ1-6; 10 bases are shared with TRBD1. J gave up 9 bases and V 5 bases, and 7 bases lay outside the gene matches. Germline V gene lookup returns CDR1 MNHEY and CDR2 SVGAGI. CDR3 length: 15 residues.

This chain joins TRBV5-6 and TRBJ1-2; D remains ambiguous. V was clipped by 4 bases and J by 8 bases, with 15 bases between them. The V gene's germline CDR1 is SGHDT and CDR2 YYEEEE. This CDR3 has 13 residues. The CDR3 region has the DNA TGTGCCAGCAGCCAGCCGGTCCCCAGGGGCTACACCTTC. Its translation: CASSQPVPRGYTF. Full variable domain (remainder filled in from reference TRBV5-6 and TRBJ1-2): DAGVTQSPTHLIKTRGQQVTLRCSPKSGHDTVSWYQQALGQGPQFIFQYYEEEERQRGNFPDRFSGHQFPNYSSELNVNALLLGDSALYLCASSQPVPRGYTFGSGTRLTVV.

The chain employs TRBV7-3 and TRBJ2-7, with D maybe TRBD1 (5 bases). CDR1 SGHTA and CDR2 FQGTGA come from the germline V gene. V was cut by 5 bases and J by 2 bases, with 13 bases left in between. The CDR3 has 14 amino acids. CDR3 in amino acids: CASSESTGPYEQYF. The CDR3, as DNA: TGTGCCAGCAGCGAATCTACAGGCCCCTACGAGCAGTACTTC. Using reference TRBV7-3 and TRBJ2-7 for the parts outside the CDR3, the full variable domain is GAGVSQTPSNKVTEKGKYVELRCDPISGHTALYWYRQSLGQGPEFLIYFQGTGAADDSGLPNDRFFAVRPEGSVSTLKIQRTERGDSAVYLCASSESTGPYEQYFGPGTRLTVT.

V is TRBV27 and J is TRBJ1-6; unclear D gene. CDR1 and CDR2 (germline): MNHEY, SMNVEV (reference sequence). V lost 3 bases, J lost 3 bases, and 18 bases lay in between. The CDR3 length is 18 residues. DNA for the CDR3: TGTGCCAGCAGTTTCAGTCTTCTCGGAGCTAGCTATAATTCACCCCTCCACTTT. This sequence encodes CASSFSLLGASYNSPLHF.

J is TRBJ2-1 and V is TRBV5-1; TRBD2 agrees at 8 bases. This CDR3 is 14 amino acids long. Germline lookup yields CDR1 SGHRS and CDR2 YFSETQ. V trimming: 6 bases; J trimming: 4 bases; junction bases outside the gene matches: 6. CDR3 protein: CASIGGGTYNEQFF. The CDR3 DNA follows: TGCGCCAGCATCGGCGGGGGGACATACAATGAGCAGTTCTTC.

CDR3 in amino acids: CASSSAGETEAFF. The CDR3 bases are TGTGCCAGCAGTTCCGCAGGGGAAACTGAAGCTTTCTTT. The chain couples TRBV28 to TRBJ1-1, with D possibly TRBD1 on 6 matching bases. The CDR3 loop spans 13 amino acids. Germline CDR1 reads MDHEN; CDR2 reads SYDVKM. V lost 4 bases to trimming and J lost 5 bases, with 11 bases between them.

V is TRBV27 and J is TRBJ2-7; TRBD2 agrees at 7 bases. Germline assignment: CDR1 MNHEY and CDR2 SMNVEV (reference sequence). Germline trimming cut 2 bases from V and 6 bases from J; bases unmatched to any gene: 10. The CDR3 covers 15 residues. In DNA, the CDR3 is TGTGCCAGCAGTTTACGGGCTAGCGGTCCGTTCGAGCAGTACTTC. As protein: CASSLRASGPFEQYF.

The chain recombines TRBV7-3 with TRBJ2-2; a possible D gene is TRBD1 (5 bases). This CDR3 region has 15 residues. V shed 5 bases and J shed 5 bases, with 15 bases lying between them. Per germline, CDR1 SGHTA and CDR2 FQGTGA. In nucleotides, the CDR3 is TGTGCCAGCAGCCCATATCTTTCAGGGACCGGGGAGCTGTTTTTT. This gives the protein CASSPYLSGTGELFF.

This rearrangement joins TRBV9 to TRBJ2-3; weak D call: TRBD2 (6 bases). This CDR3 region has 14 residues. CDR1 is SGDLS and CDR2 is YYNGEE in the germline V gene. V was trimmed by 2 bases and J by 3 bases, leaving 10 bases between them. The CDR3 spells CASSVSGVTDTQYF. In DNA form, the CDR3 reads TGTGCCAGCAGCGTGTCGGGAGTTACAGATACGCAGTATTTT.

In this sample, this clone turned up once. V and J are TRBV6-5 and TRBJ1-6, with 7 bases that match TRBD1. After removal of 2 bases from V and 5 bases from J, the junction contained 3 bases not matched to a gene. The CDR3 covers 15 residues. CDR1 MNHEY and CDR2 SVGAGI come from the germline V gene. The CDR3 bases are TGTGCCAGCAGTTACGGGACAGATAATAATTCACCCCTCCACTTT. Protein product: CASSYGTDNNSPLHF.

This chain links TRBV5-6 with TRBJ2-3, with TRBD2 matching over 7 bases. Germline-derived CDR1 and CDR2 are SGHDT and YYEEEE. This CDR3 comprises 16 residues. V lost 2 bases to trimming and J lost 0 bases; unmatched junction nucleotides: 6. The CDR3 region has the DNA TGTGCCAGCAGCTTAAGCGGTAGCGGGAGCACAGATACGCAGTATTTT. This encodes CASSLSGSGSTDTQYF.

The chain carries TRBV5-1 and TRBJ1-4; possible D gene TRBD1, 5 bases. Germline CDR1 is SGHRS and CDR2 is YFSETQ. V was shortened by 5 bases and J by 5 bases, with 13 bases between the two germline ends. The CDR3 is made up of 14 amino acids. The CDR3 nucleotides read TGCGCCAGCAGTTCCGGGACTGCCAATGAAAAACTGTTTTTT. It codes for CASSSGTANEKLFF.

The CDR3 DNA reads TGCGCCAGCAGCCAAGACTCCAGTTCTGGAAACACCATATATTTT. Encoded protein: CASSQDSSSGNTIYF. The rearrangement joins TRBV4-3 to TRBJ1-3; the D is unclear. Trimming pared 0 bases from V and 1 base from J, leaving 7 bases between. The germline gives CDR1 LGHNA, CDR2 YSLEER. The CDR3 extends over 15 amino acids.

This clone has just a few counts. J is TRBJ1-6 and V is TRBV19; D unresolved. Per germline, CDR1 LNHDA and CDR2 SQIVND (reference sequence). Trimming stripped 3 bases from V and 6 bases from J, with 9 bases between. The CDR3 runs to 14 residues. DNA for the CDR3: TGTGCCAGTAGTATGAAACGGGGTAATTCACCCCTCCACTTT. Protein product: CASSMKRGNSPLHF.

The CDR3 DNA sequence: TGTGCCGCCGGGCAGGCGGGGGGCTATGGCTACACCTTC. Residues: CAAGQAGGYGYTF. J is TRBJ1-2 and V is TRBV7-8; D is perhaps TRBD1 (5 bases). The CDR3 contains 13 residues. Germline CDR1 and CDR2: SGHVS and FQNEAQ. V was cut by 11 bases and J by 4 bases, with 17 bases left in between. The variable domain in full, completed from reference TRBV7-8 and TRBJ1-2, reads GAGVSQSPRYKVAKRGQDVALRCDPISGHVSLFWYQQALGQGPEFLTYFQNEAQLDKSGLPSDRFFAERPEGSVSTLKIQRTQQEDSAVYLCAAGQAGGYGYTFGSGTRLTVV.

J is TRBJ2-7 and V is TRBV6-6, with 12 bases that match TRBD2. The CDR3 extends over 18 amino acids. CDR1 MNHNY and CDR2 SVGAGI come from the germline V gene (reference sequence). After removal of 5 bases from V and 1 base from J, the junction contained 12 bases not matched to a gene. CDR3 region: CASSQGLAGPGGSYEQYF. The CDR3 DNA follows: TGTGCCAGCAGTCAGGGACTAGCGGGCCCCGGGGGGTCCTACGAGCAGTACTTC.

The CDR3 DNA sequence: TGTGCCAGCCTTAGCGGCTACTCCTACAATGAGCAGTTCTTC. As protein: CASLSGYSYNEQFF. This chain connects TRBV6-5 to TRBJ2-1, with D possibly TRBD2 on 6 matching bases. The germline V gene has CDR1 MNHEY and CDR2 SVGAGI. The ends were cut back, 8 bases at V and 0 bases at J, with 11 bases in the middle. CDR3 size: 14 residues.

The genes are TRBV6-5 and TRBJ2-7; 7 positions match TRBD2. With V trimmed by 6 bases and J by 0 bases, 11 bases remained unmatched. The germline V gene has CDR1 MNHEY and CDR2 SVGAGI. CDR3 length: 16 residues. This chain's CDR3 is CASSYHPTSLSYEQYF. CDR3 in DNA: TGTGCCAGCAGCTACCACCCGACTAGCCTCTCCTACGAGCAGTACTTC.

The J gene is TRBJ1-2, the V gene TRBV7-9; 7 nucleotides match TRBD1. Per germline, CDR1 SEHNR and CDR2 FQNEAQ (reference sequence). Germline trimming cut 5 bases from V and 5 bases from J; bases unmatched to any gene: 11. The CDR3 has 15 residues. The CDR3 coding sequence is TGTGCCAGCAGCCTACGGTCACAGGGGATATATGGCTACACCTTC. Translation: CASSLRSQGIYGYTF.

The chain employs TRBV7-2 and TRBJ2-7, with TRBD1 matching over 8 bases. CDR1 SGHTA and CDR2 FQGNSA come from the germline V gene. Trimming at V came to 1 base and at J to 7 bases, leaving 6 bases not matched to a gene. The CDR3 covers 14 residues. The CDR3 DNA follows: TGTGCCAGCAGCTTAGGACAGGGGAAGTGGGAGCAGTACTTC. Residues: CASSLGQGKWEQYF.

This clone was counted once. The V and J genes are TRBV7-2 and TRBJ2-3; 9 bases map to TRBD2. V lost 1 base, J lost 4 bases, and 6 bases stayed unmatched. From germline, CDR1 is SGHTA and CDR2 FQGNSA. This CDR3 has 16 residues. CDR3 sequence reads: CASSLESSGSADTQYF. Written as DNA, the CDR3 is TGTGCCAGCAGCTTAGAAAGTAGCGGGAGTGCAGATACGCAGTATTTT.

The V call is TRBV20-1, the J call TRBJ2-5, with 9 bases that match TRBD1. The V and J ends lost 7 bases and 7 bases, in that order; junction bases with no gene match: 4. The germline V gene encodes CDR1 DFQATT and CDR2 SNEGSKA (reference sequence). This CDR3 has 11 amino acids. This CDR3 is CSVTGGRTQYF. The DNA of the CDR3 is TGCAGTGTTACAGGGGGCCGGACCCAGTACTTC.

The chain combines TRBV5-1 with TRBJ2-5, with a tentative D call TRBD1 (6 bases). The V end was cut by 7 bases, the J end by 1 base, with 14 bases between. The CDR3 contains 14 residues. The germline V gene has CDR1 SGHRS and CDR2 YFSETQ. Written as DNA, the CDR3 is TGCGCCAGCCGGACCGGGACAACCCAAGAGACCCAGTACTTC. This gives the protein CASRTGTTQETQYF.